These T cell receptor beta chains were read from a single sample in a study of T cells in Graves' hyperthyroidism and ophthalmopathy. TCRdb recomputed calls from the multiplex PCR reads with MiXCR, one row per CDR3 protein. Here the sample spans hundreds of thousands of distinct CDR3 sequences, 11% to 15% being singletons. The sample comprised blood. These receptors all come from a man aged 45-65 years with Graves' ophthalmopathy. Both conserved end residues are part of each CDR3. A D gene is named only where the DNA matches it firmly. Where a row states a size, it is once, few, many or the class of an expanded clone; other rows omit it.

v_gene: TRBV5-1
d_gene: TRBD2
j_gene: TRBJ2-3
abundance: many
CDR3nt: TGCGCCAGCAGCTCTGGCGGACTAGCGGGAGACGGGGCAGATACGCAGTATTTT
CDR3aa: CASSSGGLAGDGADTQYF

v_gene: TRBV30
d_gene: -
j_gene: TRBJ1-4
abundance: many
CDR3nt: TGTGCCTGGAGTGAACATAATGAAAAACTGTTTTTT
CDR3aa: CAWSEHNEKLFF

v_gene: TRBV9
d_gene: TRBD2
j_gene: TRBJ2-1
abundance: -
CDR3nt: TGTGCCAGCAGCGTAGTGGGACTACCCAACAATGAGCAGTTCTTC
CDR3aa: CASSVVGLPNNEQFF

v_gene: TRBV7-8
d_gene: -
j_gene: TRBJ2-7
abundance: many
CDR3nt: TGTGCCAGCAGCTTGACGGGACCCAGGACCGAGCAGTACTTC
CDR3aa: CASSLTGPRTEQYF

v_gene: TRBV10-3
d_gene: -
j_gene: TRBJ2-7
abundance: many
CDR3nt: TGTGCCATCAGTGAGTCGTTACAAGGTCCTTCCTACGAGCAGTACTTC
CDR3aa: CAISESLQGPSYEQYF

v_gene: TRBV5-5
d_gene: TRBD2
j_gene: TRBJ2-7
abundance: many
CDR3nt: TGTGCCAGCAGCTCAGAACTAGCGGCTACCTCCTACGAGCAGTACTTC
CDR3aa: CASSSELAATSYEQYF

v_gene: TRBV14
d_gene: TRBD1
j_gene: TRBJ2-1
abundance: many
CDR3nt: TGTGCCAGCAGCCAGAACCGGGACAGATTAAACAATGAGCAGTTCTTC
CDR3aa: CASSQNRDRLNNEQFF

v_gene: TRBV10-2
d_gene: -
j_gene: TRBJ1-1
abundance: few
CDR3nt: TGCGCCAGCAGTGAGTTGGGAGAGACCACTGAAGCTTTCTTT
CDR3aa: CASSELGETTEAFF

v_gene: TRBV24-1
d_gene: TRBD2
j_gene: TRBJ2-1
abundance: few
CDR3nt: TGTGCCACCAGTGACCCAGGGACTAGCGAGCTCTACAATGAGCAGTTCTTC
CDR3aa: CATSDPGTSELYNEQFF

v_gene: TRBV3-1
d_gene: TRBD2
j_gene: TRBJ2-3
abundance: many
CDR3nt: TGTGCCAGCAGCCAAGATACAGCGGGAAGCACAGATACGCAGTATTTT
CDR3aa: CASSQDTAGSTDTQYF

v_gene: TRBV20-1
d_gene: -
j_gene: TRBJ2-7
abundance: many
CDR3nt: TGCAGTGCTAGTATTTTACAGGGTCGAGAGCAGTACTTC
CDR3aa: CSASILQGREQYF

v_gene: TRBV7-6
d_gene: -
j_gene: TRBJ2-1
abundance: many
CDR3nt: TGTGCCAGCAGTTTATCGGGGAGCAATGAGCAGTTCTTC
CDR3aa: CASSLSGSNEQFF

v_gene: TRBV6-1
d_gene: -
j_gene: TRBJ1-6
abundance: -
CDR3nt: TGTGCCAGCAGTGAACTCTTGGGGGCTAATTCACCCCTCCACTTT
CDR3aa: CASSELLGANSPLHF

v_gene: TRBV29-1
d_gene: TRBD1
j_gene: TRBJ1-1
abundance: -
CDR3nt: TGCAGCGCTGGGGGGGGACAGGGTAGCGCTTTCTTT
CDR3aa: CSAGGGQGSAFF

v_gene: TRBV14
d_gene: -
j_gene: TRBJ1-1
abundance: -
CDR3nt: TGTGCCAGCAGCCCCGCCCCCCGGGGGATGAACACTGAAGCTTTCTTT
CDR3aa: CASSPAPRGMNTEAFF

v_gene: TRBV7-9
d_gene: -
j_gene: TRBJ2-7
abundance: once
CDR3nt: TGTGCCAGCAGCTCCCATCAGACGCAGTATTACGAGCAGTACTTC
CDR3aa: CASSSHQTQYYEQYF

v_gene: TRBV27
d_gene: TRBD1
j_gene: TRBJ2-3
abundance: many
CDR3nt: TGTGCCAGCAGTAGACAGGGGGGTACAGATACGCAGTATTTT
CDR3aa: CASSRQGGTDTQYF

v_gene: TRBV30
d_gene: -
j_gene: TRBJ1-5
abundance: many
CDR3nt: TGTGCCTGGAGTAGGGGCCTCAATCAGCCCCAGCATTTT
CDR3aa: CAWSRGLNQPQHF

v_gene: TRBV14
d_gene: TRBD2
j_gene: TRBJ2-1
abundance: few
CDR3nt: TGTGCCAGCAGCCAAGAGATGGGGGGGAGTGAGCAGTTCTTC
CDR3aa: CASSQEMGGSEQFF

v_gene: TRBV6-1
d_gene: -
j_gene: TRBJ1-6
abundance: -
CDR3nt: TGTGCCAGCAGTGAAGGATGGGTAGATAATTCACCCCTCCACTTT
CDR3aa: CASSEGWVDNSPLHF

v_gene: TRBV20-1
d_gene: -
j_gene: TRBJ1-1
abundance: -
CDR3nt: TGCAGTGCTCATATTGGTCGAGCGAACACTGAAGCTTTCTTT
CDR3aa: CSAHIGRANTEAFF

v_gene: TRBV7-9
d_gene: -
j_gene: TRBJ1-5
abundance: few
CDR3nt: TGTGCCAGCAGCTTAGAAGGCAGGCCCCAGCATTTT
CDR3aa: CASSLEGRPQHF

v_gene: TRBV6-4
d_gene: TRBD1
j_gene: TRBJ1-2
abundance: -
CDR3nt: TGTGCCTCCACTTCCGGGACAGGGGACTACACCTTC
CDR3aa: CASTSGTGDYTF

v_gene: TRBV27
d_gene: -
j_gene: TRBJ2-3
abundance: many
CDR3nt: TGTGCCAGCAGTTCCGGGCCCCGTGGCACAGATACGCAGTATTTT
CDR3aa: CASSSGPRGTDTQYF

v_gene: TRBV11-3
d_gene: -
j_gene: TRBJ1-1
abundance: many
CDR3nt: TGTGCCAGCAGCCTGGATATGAACACTGAAGCTTTCTTT
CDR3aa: CASSLDMNTEAFF

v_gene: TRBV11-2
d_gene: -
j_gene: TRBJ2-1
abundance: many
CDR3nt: TGTGCCAGCAGCTTAGTTGAGGGGGTCCCGAGCTACAATGAGCAGTTCTTC
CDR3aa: CASSLVEGVPSYNEQFF

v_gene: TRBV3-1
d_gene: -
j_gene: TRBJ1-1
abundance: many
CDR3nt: TGTGCCAGCAGCCAAAGGACAGAGGGCACTGAAGCTTTCTTT
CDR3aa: CASSQRTEGTEAFF

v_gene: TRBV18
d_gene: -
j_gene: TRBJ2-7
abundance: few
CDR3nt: TGTGCCAGCTCACCACGACAGACAGGCCTAGGACTCTACGAGCAGTACTTC
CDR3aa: CASSPRQTGLGLYEQYF

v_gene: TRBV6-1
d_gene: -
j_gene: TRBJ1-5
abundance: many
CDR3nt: TGTGCCAGCAGTGAAGTACCGTCAGGGGCAAATCAGCCCCAGCATTTT
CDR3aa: CASSEVPSGANQPQHF

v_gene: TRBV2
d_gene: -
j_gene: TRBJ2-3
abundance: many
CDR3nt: TGTGCCAGCAGTGAGCTTAGCCCAGATACGCAGTATTTT
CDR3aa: CASSELSPDTQYF

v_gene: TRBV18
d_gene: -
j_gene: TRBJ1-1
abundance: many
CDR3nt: TGTGCCACTGGAGCTGGTACGAACACTGAAGCTTTCTTT
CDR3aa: CATGAGTNTEAFF

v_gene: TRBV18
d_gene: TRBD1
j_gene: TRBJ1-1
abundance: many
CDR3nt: TGTGCCAGCACACAGGGGGCCTATTCAAACACTGAAGCTTTCTTT
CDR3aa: CASTQGAYSNTEAFF

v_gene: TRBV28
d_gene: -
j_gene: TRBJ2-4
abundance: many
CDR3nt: TGTGCCAGCAGCCCTGGGGCCAAAAACATTCAGTACTTC
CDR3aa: CASSPGAKNIQYF

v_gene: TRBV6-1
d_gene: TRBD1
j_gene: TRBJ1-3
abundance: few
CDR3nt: TGTGCCAGCAGTTTACAGGGGCCGAGCTCTGGAAACACCATATATTTT
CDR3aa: CASSLQGPSSGNTIYF

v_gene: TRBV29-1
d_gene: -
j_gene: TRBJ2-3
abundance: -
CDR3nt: TGCAGCGTTTGTCTAGCGCCCGCCACAGATACGCAGTATTTT
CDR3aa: CSVCLAPATDTQYF

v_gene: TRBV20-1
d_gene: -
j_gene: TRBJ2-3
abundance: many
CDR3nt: TGCAGTGCTAGGATGTTCGGGGGAAGCACAGATACGCAGTATTTT
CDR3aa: CSARMFGGSTDTQYF

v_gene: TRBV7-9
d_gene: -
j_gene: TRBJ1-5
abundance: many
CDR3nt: TGTGCCAGCAGCCTACATACAAGCAATCAGCCCCAGCATTTT
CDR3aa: CASSLHTSNQPQHF

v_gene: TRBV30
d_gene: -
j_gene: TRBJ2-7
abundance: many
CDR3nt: TGTGCCTGGAATACGGGGGACTCCTACGAGCAGTACTTC
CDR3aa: CAWNTGDSYEQYF

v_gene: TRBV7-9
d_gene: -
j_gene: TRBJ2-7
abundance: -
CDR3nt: TGTGCCAGCAGCAACTCCTGCGAGCAGTACTTC
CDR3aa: CASSNSCEQYF

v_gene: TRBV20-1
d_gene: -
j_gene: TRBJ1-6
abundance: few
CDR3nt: TGCAGTGCTAGAGGGGACGGAGGGACCTATAATTCACCCCTCCACTTT
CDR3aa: CSARGDGGTYNSPLHF

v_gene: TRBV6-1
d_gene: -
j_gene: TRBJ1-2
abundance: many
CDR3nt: TGTGCCAGCAGCCAGGGGCTGCACTATGGCTACACCTTC
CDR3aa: CASSQGLHYGYTF

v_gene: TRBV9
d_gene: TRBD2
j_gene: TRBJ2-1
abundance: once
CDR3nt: TGTGCCAGCAGCGCGGCACTAGCGGGAGGGCCACGTGAGCAGTTCTTC
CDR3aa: CASSAALAGGPREQFF

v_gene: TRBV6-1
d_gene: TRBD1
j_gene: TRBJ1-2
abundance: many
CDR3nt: TGTGCCAGCATCATAGGGACAGGCGATGGCTACACCTTC
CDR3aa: CASIIGTGDGYTF

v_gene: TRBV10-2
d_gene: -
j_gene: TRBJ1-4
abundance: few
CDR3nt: TGCGCCAGCAGTCAGTCTAATGAAAAACTGTTTTTT
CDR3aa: CASSQSNEKLFF

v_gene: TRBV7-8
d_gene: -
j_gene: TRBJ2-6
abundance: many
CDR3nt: TGTGCCAGCAGCCTGCGAGGGGCAGGGAACTCTGGGGCCAACGTCCTGACTTTC
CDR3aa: CASSLRGAGNSGANVLTF

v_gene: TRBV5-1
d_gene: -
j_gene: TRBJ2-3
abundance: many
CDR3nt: TGCGCCAGCAGTCAGGATCCACCGAGCGGCCCCATACGCGAGTATTTT
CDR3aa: CASSQDPPSGPIREYF

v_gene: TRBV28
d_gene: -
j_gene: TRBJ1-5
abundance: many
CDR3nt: TGTGCCAGCAGTTATCTCAGTAGGCAGCCCCAGCATTTT
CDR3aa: CASSYLSRQPQHF

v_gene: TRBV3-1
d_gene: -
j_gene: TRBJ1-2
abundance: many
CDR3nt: TGTGCCAGCAGCCAAGACTTTCAGGGTGGCTATGGCTACACCTTC
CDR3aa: CASSQDFQGGYGYTF

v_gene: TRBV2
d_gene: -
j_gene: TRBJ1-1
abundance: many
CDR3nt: TGTGCCAGCAGTGTTACCGGGACGAACACTGAAGCTTTCTTT
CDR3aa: CASSVTGTNTEAFF

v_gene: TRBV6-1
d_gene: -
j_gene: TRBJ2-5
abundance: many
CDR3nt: TGTGCCAGCAGCCCCCGTTCTACTTGGGGCCAAGAGACCCAGTACTTC
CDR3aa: CASSPRSTWGQETQYF

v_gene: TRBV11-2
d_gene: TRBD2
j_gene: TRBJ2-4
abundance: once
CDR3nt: TGTGCCAGCTCGGGGGGGAACGACATTCAGTACTTC
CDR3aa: CASSGGNDIQYF

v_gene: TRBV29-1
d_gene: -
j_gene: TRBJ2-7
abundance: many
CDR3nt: TGCAGCGTTGAAGGGGGCCACGAGCAGTACTTC
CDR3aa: CSVEGGHEQYF